This T cell receptor beta chain appears in the sequencing data of a study of shared clonotypes between healthy human individuals. Overall study findings and caveats: Some naive CD4 clonotypes, approximately 4.5%, turned up in common across several donors. Naive subsets usually exceeded memory subsets in estimated richness.

In the sorted-subset replicate PCRs, 200 ng DNA, around 32,000 T cell genomes, was used. Clones were read by immunoSEQ multiplex PCR, and TCRdb kept only the in-frame ones, dropping some. In the table there are more than 2,000,000 clones, more than 80% of which are singletons. Germline values: CDR1 SGHTA, CDR2 FQGNSA. This CDR3 comprises 14 residues. The V and J ends lost 2 bases and 7 bases, in that order; junction bases with no gene match: 6. Points on this clone: The target antigen is unknown.

The chain uses TRBV7-2 and TRBJ1-2; 8 bases are shared with TRBD1. The receptor comes from a man between 18 and 29 years old in good health. Some clones in this sample may be carry-over from other donors' samples. The sequenced sample was naive CD4+ T cells from PBMCs. The sample's subset: CD45RA+ positively selected. CDR3 loop: CASSLSQGEVGYTF. The CDR3 DNA sequence: TGTGCCAGCAGCTTATCACAGGGGGAAGTTGGCTACACCTTC.